This T cell receptor (beta chain) stems from a study of tissue T cells after allogeneic stem cell transplantation. Study-wide results and limits: Motif-based clustering found tissue-specific repertoire signatures shared across patients, though few clones were shared. In patients and mice, blood and spleen missed much of tissue repertoire.

The CDR3 contains 15 residues. The V and J ends lost 3 bases and 0 bases respectively, with 10 bases between them. Per germline, CDR1 NSQYPW and CDR2 LRSPGD (reference sequence). This clone was found once. The antigen remains undetermined. Gene names are the mouse ones. The read is 1 residue too short to cover the CDR3 end, so that end is filled in from the germline J gene. The identical CDR3 is also encoded by other nucleotide sequences in the sample. Sequencing was performed with immunoSEQ multiplex PCR; in TCRdb, only in-frame clones are kept and a portion is missing. The sample has approximately 22,000 clones; around 70% are singletons.

The clonotype originates from a female BALB/c mouse in good health. Mouse MHC haplotype: H2-d. Source material: spleen. The genes are TRBV1 and TRBJ2-3, with D perhaps TRBD1 (6 bases). CDR3 sequence reads: CTCSAAGASAETLYF. The sequenced CDR3 bases are TGCACCTGCAGTGCGGCAGGGGCTAGTGCAGAAACGCTGTAT.